The next 28 T cell receptor beta chains were all read from a single sample in a study of cytomegalovirus exposure and HLA in healthy donors. The protocol was immunoSEQ multiplex PCR, while the TCRdb copy is restricted to in-frame clones and leaves out a portion. Here the sample spans 330,000 or so clones, 75% to 90% being singletons. Material: PBMCs. The origin of the receptors is a woman aged 18-30 years in good health and CMV-seronegative.

This chain links TRBV2 with TRBJ1-5; 8 positions match TRBD1. V was pared by 4 bases and J by 1 base, with 3 bases of the junction left unmatched. There are 15 residues in the CDR3. The germline V gene encodes CDR1 SNHLY and CDR2 FYNNEI. The CDR3 nucleotides are TGTGCCAGCAGTGTCCAGGGGGCGAGCAATCAGCCCCAGCATTTT. This gives the protein CASSVQGASNQPQHF.

The gene calls are TRBV6-6 and TRBJ2-5; 8 nucleotides agree with TRBD2. This CDR3 has 16 amino acids. Germline V gene sequence: CDR1 MNHNY, CDR2 SVGAGI (reference sequence). J was trimmed by 2 bases and V by 0 bases; bases with no gene match: 5. CDR3 amino acids: CASSYSSGGSQETQYF. The CDR3 coding sequence is TGTGCCAGCAGTTACTCGAGCGGGGGCTCACAAGAGACCCAGTACTTC.

The chain links TRBV7-2 to TRBJ2-7, with 7 bases fitting TRBD2. Trimming at V came to 0 bases and at J to 0 bases, leaving 2 bases not matched to a gene. This CDR3 contains 15 residues. Germline V gene lookup returns CDR1 SGHTA and CDR2 FQGNSA. For the CDR3, the DNA is TGTGCCAGCAGCTTAGCGGGAGGGGCCTCCTACGAGCAGTACTTC. Translating it yields CASSLAGGASYEQYF.

V usage is TRBV28 and J usage is TRBJ2-5, with a possible D match to TRBD2 (5 bases). The CDR3 spans 14 residues. The germline V and J ends were trimmed by 5 bases and 6 bases, with 16 bases remaining between them. In germline, CDR1 is MDHEN, CDR2 SYDVKM. Written as DNA, the CDR3 is TGTGCCAGCAGTACCTACGGGGTTGGAAAGACCCAGTACTTC. It encodes CASSTYGVGKTQYF.

The chain carries TRBV11-3 and TRBJ2-5; a possible D gene is TRBD2 (6 bases). The germline V and J ends were trimmed by 4 bases and 1 base, with 10 bases remaining between them. The CDR3 is 14 amino acids. Germline loops: CDR1 SGHNT, CDR2 YENEEA. The DNA of the CDR3 is TGTGCCAGCAGCTCCGGGGGAAGCCAAGAGACCCAGTACTTC. Its translation is CASSSGGSQETQYF.

For the CDR3, the DNA is TGTGCCAGCAGTGATACCGGGACAGGGATCGTCCAGCATTTT. This codes for CASSDTGTGIVQHF. The V and J genes are TRBV2 and TRBJ1-5; TRBD1 agrees at 9 bases. This CDR3 region has 14 residues. Germline CDR1 SNHLY, CDR2 FYNNEI. Germline trimming cut 3 bases from V and 12 bases from J; bases unmatched to any gene: 9.

This chain connects TRBV5-8 to TRBJ2-3; weak D call: TRBD1 (5 bases). Germline V lookup: CDR1 SGHTS, CDR2 YDEGEE. The ends were cut back, 4 bases at V and 4 bases at J, with 13 bases in the middle. CDR3 length: 14 amino acids. This CDR3 is CASSLGAAADTQYF. In DNA form, the CDR3 reads TGTGCCAGCAGCCTTGGGGCCGCCGCAGATACGCAGTATTTT. Combining the CDR3 with reference TRBV5-8 and TRBJ2-3 gives the whole variable domain EAGVTQSPTHLIKTRGQQATLRCSPISGHTSVYWYQQALGLGLQFLLWYDEGEERNRGNFPPRFSGRQFPNYSSELNVNALELEDSALYLCASSLGAAADTQYFGPGTRLTVL.

The gene calls are TRBV29-1 and TRBJ2-3; 11 positions agree with TRBD2. The length of the CDR3 is 17 residues. Trimming removed 4 bases from V and 2 bases from J; junction bases left unmatched: 11. Germline values: CDR1 SQVTM, CDR2 ANQGSEA. CDR3 protein: CSVGGLAEEGFTDTQYF. In DNA form, the CDR3 reads TGCAGCGTTGGGGGACTAGCGGAGGAGGGGTTCACAGATACGCAGTATTTT.

Of note for this clone: At one boundary the junction diverges from the germline segment, which might be a read error. This sequence joins TRBV19 and TRBJ2-2, with 11 bases fitting TRBD2. Per germline, CDR1 LNHDA and CDR2 SQIVND (reference sequence). The CDR3 runs to 17 residues. The CDR3 DNA reads TGTGCCACTAGTGAATATAGCGGGAGGGCCCTTACCGGGGAGCTGTTTTTT. Protein product: CATSEYSGRALTGELFF.

The rearrangement links TRBV6-1 to TRBJ1-1, with D unresolved. Trimming shortened V by 6 bases and J by 4 bases, and 9 bases separated the two germline ends. Germline CDR1 reads MNHNS; CDR2 reads SASEGT. The CDR3 consists of 12 residues. The CDR3 sequence: CASRAWATEAFF. Written as DNA, the CDR3 is TGTGCCAGCAGAGCTTGGGCCACTGAAGCTTTCTTT.

V gene TRBV27 combines with J gene TRBJ2-2; 8 nucleotides match TRBD2. Germline trimming cut 3 bases from V and 0 bases from J; bases unmatched to any gene: 0. CDR3 length: 15 amino acids. In germline, CDR1 is MNHEY, CDR2 SMNVEV (reference sequence). The CDR3 DNA reads TGTGCCAGCAGTTTGGGACTAGCGAACACCGGGGAGCTGTTTTTT. It specifies CASSLGLANTGELFF.

The chain links TRBV5-6 to TRBJ1-4, with TRBD1 identical over 10 bases. The CDR3 runs to 15 residues. V trimming: 5 bases; J trimming: 6 bases; junction bases outside the gene matches: 7. Germline CDR1 and CDR2: SGHDT and YYEEEE. The CDR3 is CASRRWDRGDEKLFF. The CDR3 coding sequence is TGTGCCAGCAGGCGCTGGGACAGGGGCGATGAAAAACTGTTTTTT.

The V call is TRBV7-2, the J call TRBJ1-5; D is uncertain. The V end was cut by 5 bases, the J end by 4 bases, with 9 bases between. The CDR3 is 13 residues long. Germline values: CDR1 SGHTA, CDR2 FQGNSA. The CDR3 reads CASSRAGNQPQHF. As DNA, the CDR3 is TGTGCCAGCAGCCGGGCGGGGAATCAGCCCCAGCATTTT.

This sequence joins TRBV9 and TRBJ2-1, with a possible D match to TRBD1 (5 bases). V lost 1 base to trimming and J lost 0 bases, with 5 bases between them. CDR3 length equals 14 residues. Germline CDR1 and CDR2: SGDLS and YYNGEE. CDR3: CASSVQGSYNEQFF. CDR3 bases: TGTGCCAGCAGCGTACAGGGCTCCTACAATGAGCAGTTCTTC.

This chain connects TRBV10-3 to TRBJ2-3, with a tentative D call TRBD2 (6 bases). The CDR3 extends over 14 amino acids. Germline CDR1 ENHRY, CDR2 SYGVKD. V was clipped by 11 bases and J by 0 bases, with 15 bases between them. Written as DNA, the CDR3 is TGTGCCGGGAATAGCGGACGTAGCACAGATACGCAGTATTTT. Its translation: CAGNSGRSTDTQYF.

The gene calls are TRBV5-1 and TRBJ2-7, with TRBD1 matching 9 bases. This CDR3 region has 15 residues. J was trimmed by 7 bases and V by 4 bases; bases with no gene match: 12. Germline-derived CDR1 and CDR2 are SGHRS and YFSETQ. The CDR3 DNA follows: TGCGCCAGCAGCCCTGATGGACAGGGGACTGGAGAGCAGTACTTC. Amino acids: CASSPDGQGTGEQYF.

This clone was found once. The gene calls are TRBV28 and TRBJ2-7; 12 bases map to TRBD1. The CDR3 sequence is 18 residues long. In germline, CDR1 is MDHEN, CDR2 SYDVKM. The ends lost 5 bases at V and 4 bases at J; junction bases unmatched: 15. The CDR3 sequence: CASSGGQGASFRGYEQYF. CDR3 coding DNA: TGTGCCAGCAGTGGGGGACAGGGGGCGAGCTTTCGGGGTTACGAGCAGTACTTC.

This chain links TRBV7-3 with TRBJ2-2; 13 bases are a match to TRBD2. CDR3 length equals 17 residues. The V gene end was trimmed by 5 bases and the J gene end by 0 bases; junction bases not matched to a gene: 3. Germline V gene sequence: CDR1 SGHTA, CDR2 FQGTGA. The CDR3 reads CASSPLAGGPNTGELFF. The CDR3 DNA follows: TGTGCCAGCAGCCCACTAGCGGGAGGGCCGAACACCGGGGAGCTGTTTTTT.

There are a few counts of this clone. The chain links TRBV19 to TRBJ2-7, with 8 bases aligning to TRBD2. Germline V gene sequence: CDR1 LNHDA, CDR2 SQIVND (reference sequence). V shed 3 bases and J 3 bases; nucleotides not matched to a gene: 4. This CDR3 has 14 residues. The CDR3, as DNA: TGTGCCAGTAGTATTGGGACTAGGATCTACGAGCAGTACTTC. It yields the protein CASSIGTRIYEQYF.

Regarding this clone: The sample contains more than one DNA sequence encoding this CDR3. This chain uses TRBV30 with TRBJ1-1; a possible D gene is TRBD1 (5 bases). Looked up from germline, CDR1 is GTSNPN and CDR2 is SVGIG (reference sequence). The ends were cut back, 2 bases at V and 1 base at J, with 8 bases in the middle. The CDR3 consists of 13 residues. The DNA for the CDR3 is TGTGCCTGGAGTAGGCAGGGGAACACTGAAGCTTTCTTT. It is translated as CAWSRQGNTEAFF.

This chain links TRBV4-3 with TRBJ2-7, with D maybe TRBD2 (6 bases). The CDR3 spans 15 residues. V shed 0 bases and J shed 3 bases, with 12 bases lying between them. The germline V gene encodes CDR1 LGHNA and CDR2 YSLEER. In DNA form, the CDR3 reads TGCGCCAGCAGCCAAGATCGGGGGAGTGACTACGAGCAGTACTTC. The encoded protein is CASSQDRGSDYEQYF.

V usage is TRBV4-2 and J usage is TRBJ2-1, with D unresolved. The V and J ends lost 2 bases and 10 bases respectively, with 9 bases between them. The CDR3 runs to 12 residues. Germline V gene data show CDR1 as LGHNA and CDR2 as YNFKEQ. This CDR3 reads CASSQPHQEQFF. CDR3 DNA: TGTGCCAGCAGCCAACCCCACCAGGAGCAGTTCTTC.

The chain is built from TRBV6-5 and TRBJ1-5; a weak D match, TRBD1 (6 bases). The CDR3 consists of 15 residues. Trimming took off 2 bases at V and 11 bases at J, with 19 bases between the two ends. Germline V lookup: CDR1 MNHEY, CDR2 SVGAGI. This chain's CDR3 is CASSYGAGGSWAQHF. The DNA of the CDR3 is TGTGCCAGCAGTTACGGGGCGGGGGGCTCCTGGGCCCAGCATTTT.

Remarks on this clone: Other DNA sequences of this sample code for an identical CDR3. V usage is TRBV25-1 and J usage is TRBJ1-4; tentatively, D is TRBD1 (6 bases). The CDR3 has 15 amino acids. Trimming left V 3 bases short and J 0 bases short, with 8 bases between. Germline V CDR1 and CDR2: MGHDK, SYGVNS. The CDR3 DNA reads TGTGCCAGCAGTGAGTCAGGGGCAACTAATGAAAAACTGTTTTTT. Its translation is CASSESGATNEKLFF. Based on the CDR3 plus reference TRBV25-1 and TRBJ1-4, the full variable domain is EADIYQTPRYLVIGTGKKITLECSQTMGHDKMYWYQQDPGMELHLIHYSYGVNSTEKGDLSSESTVSRIRTEHFPLTLESARPSHTSQYLCASSESGATNEKLFFGSGTQLSVL.

CDR3 in amino acids: CASSSAGGDSYEQYF. As DNA, the CDR3 is TGTGCCAGCAGCTCTGCAGGGGGCGACTCCTACGAGCAGTACTTC. V usage is TRBV28 and J usage is TRBJ2-7; 8 bases are a match to TRBD1. Germline assignment: CDR1 MDHEN and CDR2 SYDVKM. This CDR3 has 15 amino acids. With V trimmed by 6 bases and J by 0 bases, 7 bases remained unmatched.

The chain uses TRBV7-2 and TRBJ2-3, with D hard to call. Between the trimmed V and J ends, which lost 5 bases and 5 bases, there was a span of 8 bases. The CDR3 is 12 amino acids. CDR1 and CDR2 (germline): SGHTA, FQGNSA. The CDR3 DNA sequence: TGTGCCAGCAGCCACTTATTAGATACGCAGTATTTT. Protein sequence: CASSHLLDTQYF.

The chain uses TRBV15 and TRBJ2-1, with D unclear. Per the germline V gene, CDR1 is LNHNV and CDR2 is YYDKDF (reference sequence). The CDR3 totals 13 residues. The V gene lost 1 base and the J gene lost 3 bases, with 4 bases spanning the gap. CDR3 sequence (DNA): TGTGCCACCAGCAGAGCCGGCTACAATGAGCAGTTCTTC. This translates into CATSRAGYNEQFF.

J is TRBJ2-6 and V is TRBV14, with unresolved D. Deletions cut 5 bases from V and 0 bases from J, with 8 bases between. The CDR3 spans 15 residues. Germline V gene lookup returns CDR1 SGHDN and CDR2 FVKESK. The CDR3 DNA reads TGTGCCAGCAGCTGGCAGATCTCTGGGGCCAACGTCCTGACTTTC. Its translation: CASSWQISGANVLTF.